The next 7 T cell receptor beta chains were all read from a single sample in a study of T cells in Graves' hyperthyroidism and ophthalmopathy. Amplified TCR beta CDR3 regions derived from RNA transcripts. The HTBI primer set served for first-round RT-PCR of the TCR CDR3. TCRdb processed the multiplex PCR reads anew with MiXCR; each CDR3 protein has one entry. The sample shows 370,000 or so distinct CDR3 sequences, about 15% of them seen only once. Sequencing was carried out using blood. The receptors were gathered from a woman aged 18 to 35 with Graves' hyperthyroidism that later progressed to Graves' ophthalmopathy.

This clonotype was seen ten or more times. This chain uses TRBV7-8 with TRBJ1-5; TRBD1 is a possible D gene (6 bases). CDR3 length: 13 residues. Germline CDR1 is SGHVS and CDR2 is FQNEAQ. The V end was cut by 8 bases, the J end by 3 bases, with 11 bases between. CDR3 coding DNA: TGTGCCAGCCTAGACAGGCCCAATCAGCCCCAGCATTTT. Amino acids: CASLDRPNQPQHF.

The table lists this clonotype with a few counts. The genes are TRBV19 and TRBJ2-7; 11 bases agree with TRBD2. CDR3 length: 16 residues. From germline, CDR1 is LNHDA and CDR2 SQIVND (reference sequence). J gave up 3 bases and V 5 bases, and 9 bases lay outside the gene matches. The CDR3 sequence: CASSVTSGTPHYEQYF. The CDR3 nucleotides are TGTGCCAGTAGTGTGACTAGCGGGACACCTCACTACGAGCAGTACTTC.

This chain uses TRBV24-1 with TRBJ2-1; D is unclear. This CDR3 is 15 amino acids long. V lost 5 bases, J lost 5 bases, and 15 bases lay in between. Germline V CDR1 and CDR2: KGHDR, SFDVKD. This CDR3 is CATSGVTSSNNEQFF. The CDR3 DNA sequence: TGTGCCACCAGTGGGGTGACTTCATCCAACAATGAGCAGTTCTTC.

This clonotype was recorded at least ten times. The chain has TRBV28 and TRBJ2-1, with 9 positions matching TRBD2. Trimming cost V 6 bases and J 15 bases; bases outside gene matches: 18. Germline assignment: CDR1 MDHEN and CDR2 SYDVKM. The CDR3 covers 15 residues. CDR3 DNA sequence: TGTGCCAGCAGCCGCCGTACGGGCGGGAGGGCCGGTGCGTTCTTC. Protein sequence: CASSRRTGGRAGAFF.

The sample holds many counts of this clonotype. The gene calls are TRBV3-1 and TRBJ2-1, with D tentatively TRBD1 (6 bases). Germline V CDR1 and CDR2: LGHDT, YNNKEL (reference sequence). The CDR3 has 16 residues. V was clipped by 1 base and J by 0 bases, with 10 bases between them. In DNA, the CDR3 is TGTGCCAGCAGCCAAGGGGGGCCGGGCTCCTACAATGAGCAGTTCTTC. Residues: CASSQGGPGSYNEQFF.

V is TRBV5-1 and J is TRBJ2-5; 8 nucleotides agree with TRBD1. CDR3 length equals 14 residues. V dropped 3 bases and J dropped 2; count of bases not matched to a gene: 3. Germline CDR1 reads SGHRS; CDR2 reads YFSETQ. CDR3 bases: TGCGCCAGCAGCTACGGACAGGGTCAAGAGACCCAGTACTTC. Amino acids: CASSYGQGQETQYF.

The gene calls are TRBV30 and TRBJ2-5, with 14 bases matching TRBD2. V was pared by 4 bases and J by 5 bases, with 9 bases of the junction left unmatched. Germline CDR1 is GTSNPN and CDR2 is SVGIG (reference sequence). The CDR3 is 16 amino acids. The CDR3 coding sequence is TGTGCCTGGACAAAGGGACTAGCGGGGGAAAGGGAGACCCAGTACTTC. Its translation: CAWTKGLAGERETQYF.